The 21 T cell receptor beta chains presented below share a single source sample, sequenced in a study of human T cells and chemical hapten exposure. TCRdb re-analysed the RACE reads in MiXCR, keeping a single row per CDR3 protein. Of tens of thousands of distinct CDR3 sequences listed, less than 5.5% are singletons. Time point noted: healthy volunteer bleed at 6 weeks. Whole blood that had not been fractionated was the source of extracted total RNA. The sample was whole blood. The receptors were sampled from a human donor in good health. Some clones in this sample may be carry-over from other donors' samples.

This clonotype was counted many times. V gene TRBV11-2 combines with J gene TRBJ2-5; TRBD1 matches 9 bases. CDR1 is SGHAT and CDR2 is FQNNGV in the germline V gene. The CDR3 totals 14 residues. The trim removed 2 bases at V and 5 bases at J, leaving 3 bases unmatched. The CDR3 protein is CASSLSTGGETQYF. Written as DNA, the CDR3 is TGTGCCAGCAGCTTATCGACAGGGGGGGAGACCCAGTACTTC.

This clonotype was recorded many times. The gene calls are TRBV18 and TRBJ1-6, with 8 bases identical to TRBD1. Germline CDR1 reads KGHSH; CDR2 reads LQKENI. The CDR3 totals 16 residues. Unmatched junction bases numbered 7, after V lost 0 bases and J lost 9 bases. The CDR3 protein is CASSPPMGTGGSPLHF. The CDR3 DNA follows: TGTGCCAGCTCACCACCGATGGGGACAGGAGGTTCACCCCTCCACTTT.

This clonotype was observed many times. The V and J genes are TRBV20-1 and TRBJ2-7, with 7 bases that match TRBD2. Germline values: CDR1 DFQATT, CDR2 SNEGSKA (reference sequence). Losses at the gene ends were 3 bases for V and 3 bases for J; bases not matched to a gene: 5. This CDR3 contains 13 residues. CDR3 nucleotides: TGCAGTGCTAGGGGGGGGGTGGACTACGAGCAGTACTTC. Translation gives CSARGGVDYEQYF.

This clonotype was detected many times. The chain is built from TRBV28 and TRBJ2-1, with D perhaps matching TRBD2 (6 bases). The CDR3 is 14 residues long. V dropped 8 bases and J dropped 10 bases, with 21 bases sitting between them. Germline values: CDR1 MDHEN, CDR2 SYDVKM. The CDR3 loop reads CASLPRPGVQEQFF. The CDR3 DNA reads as TGTGCCAGCCTCCCGCGCCCGGGGGTCCAGGAGCAGTTCTTC.

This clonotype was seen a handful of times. The CDR3 nucleotides are TGTGCCAGCAGGCTAGCGGGGGGCACAGATACGCAGTATTTT. The encoded protein is CASRLAGGTDTQYF. The rearrangement joins TRBV5-4 to TRBJ2-3; 10 bases are a match to TRBD2. Germline V CDR1 and CDR2: SGHNT, YYREEE (reference sequence). The CDR3 runs 14 residues. The trim removed 5 bases at V and 1 base at J, leaving 1 base unmatched.

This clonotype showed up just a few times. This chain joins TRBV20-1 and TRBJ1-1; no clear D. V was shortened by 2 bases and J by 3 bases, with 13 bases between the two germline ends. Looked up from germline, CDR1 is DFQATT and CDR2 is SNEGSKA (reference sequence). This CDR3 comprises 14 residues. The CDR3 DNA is TGCAGTGCTAGACTAAACGGTGGGGACACTGAAGCTTTCTTT. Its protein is CSARLNGGDTEAFF.

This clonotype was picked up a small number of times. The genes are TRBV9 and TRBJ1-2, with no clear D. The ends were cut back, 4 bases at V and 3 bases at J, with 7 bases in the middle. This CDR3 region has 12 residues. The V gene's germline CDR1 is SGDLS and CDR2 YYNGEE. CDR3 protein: CASSLDYYGYTF. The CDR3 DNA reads TGTGCCAGCAGCCTAGATTACTATGGCTACACCTTC. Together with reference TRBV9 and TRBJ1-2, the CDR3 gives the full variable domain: DSGVTQTPKHLITATGQRVTLRCSPRSGDLSVYWYQQSLDQGLQFLIQYYNGEERAKGNILERFSAQQFPDLHSELNLSSLELGDSALYFCASSLDYYGYTFGSGTRLTVV.

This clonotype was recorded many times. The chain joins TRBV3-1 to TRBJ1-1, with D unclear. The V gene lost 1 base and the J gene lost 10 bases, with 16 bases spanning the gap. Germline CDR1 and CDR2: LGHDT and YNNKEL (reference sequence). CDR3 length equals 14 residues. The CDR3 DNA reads TGTGCCAGCAGCCAAGTGGGTGGTTCCAGCTCAGCTTTCTTT. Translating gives CASSQVGGSSSAFF.

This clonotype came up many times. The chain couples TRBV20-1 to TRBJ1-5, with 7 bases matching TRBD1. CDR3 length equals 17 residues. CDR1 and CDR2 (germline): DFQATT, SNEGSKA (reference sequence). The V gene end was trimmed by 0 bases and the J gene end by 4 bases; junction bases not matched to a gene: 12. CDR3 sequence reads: CSARDIGGGGNNQPQHF. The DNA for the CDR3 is TGCAGTGCTAGAGATATCGGAGGGGGCGGGAATAATCAGCCCCAGCATTTT.

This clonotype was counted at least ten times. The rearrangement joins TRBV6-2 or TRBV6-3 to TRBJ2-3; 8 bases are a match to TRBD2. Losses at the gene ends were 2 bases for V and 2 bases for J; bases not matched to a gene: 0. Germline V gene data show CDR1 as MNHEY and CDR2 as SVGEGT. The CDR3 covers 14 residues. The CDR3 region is CASSYGLATDTQYF. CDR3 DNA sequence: TGTGCCAGCAGTTACGGACTAGCCACAGATACGCAGTATTTT.

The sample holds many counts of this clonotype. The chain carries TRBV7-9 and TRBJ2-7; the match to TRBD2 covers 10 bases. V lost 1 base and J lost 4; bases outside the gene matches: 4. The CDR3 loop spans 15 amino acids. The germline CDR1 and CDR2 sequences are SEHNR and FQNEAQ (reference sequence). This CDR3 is CASSLGDSGRYEQYF. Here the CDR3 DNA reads TGTGCCAGCAGCTTAGGGGATAGCGGGAGGTACGAGCAGTACTTC.

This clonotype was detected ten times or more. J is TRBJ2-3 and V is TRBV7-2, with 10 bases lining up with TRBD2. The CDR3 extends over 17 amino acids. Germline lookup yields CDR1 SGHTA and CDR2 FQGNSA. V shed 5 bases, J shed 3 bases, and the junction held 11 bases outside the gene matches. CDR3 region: CASSPRPASGSTDTQYF. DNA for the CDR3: TGTGCCAGCAGCCCTCGACCGGCTAGCGGGAGTACAGATACGCAGTATTTT.

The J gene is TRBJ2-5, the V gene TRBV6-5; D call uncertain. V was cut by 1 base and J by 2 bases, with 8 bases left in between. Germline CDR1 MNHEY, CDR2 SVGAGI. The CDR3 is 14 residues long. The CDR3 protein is CASSYLSGQETQYF. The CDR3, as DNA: TGTGCCAGCAGTTACTTAAGTGGGCAAGAGACCCAGTACTTC.

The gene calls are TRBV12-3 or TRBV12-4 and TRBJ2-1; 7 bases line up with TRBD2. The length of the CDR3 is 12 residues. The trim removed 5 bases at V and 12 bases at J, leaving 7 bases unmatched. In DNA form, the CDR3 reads TGTGCCAGCAGTGGGACGACTAGCTGGCAGTTCTTC. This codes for CASSGTTSWQFF.

The CDR3 region is CASRKTGLSNQPQHF. The DNA for the CDR3 is TGTGCCAGCAGGAAGACAGGGCTCAGCAATCAGCCCCAGCATTTT. The chain employs TRBV28 and TRBJ1-5; 7 bases match TRBD1. CDR1 and CDR2 from the germline V gene are MDHEN and SYDVKM. The CDR3 has 15 amino acids. With 6 bases clipped from V and 1 base from J, the junction kept 6 bases outside the gene matches.

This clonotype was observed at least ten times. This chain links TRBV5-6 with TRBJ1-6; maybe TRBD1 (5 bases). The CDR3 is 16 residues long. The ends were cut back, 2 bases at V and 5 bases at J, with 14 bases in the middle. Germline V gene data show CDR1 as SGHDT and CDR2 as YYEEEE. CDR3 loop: CASSLPGGSHNSPLHF. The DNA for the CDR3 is TGTGCCAGCAGCTTACCGGGGGGGAGCCATAATTCACCCCTCCACTTT.

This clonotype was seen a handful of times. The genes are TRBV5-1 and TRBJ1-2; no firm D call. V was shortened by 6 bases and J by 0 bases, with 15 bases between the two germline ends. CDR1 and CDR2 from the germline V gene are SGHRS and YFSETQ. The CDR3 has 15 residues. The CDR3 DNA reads TGCGCCAGCACCTATGAAACCGGCACTAACTATGGCTACACCTTC. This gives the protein CASTYETGTNYGYTF.

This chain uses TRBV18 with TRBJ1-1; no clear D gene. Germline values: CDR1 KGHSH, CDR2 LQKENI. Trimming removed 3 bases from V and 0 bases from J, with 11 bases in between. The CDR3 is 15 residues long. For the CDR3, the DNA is TGTGCCAGCTCACCTGACCGGTACATGAACACTGAAGCTTTCTTT. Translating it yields CASSPDRYMNTEAFF.

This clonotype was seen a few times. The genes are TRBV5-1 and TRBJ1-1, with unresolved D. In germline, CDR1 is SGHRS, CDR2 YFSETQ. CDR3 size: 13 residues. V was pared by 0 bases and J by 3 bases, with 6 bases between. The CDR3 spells CASSLAAYTEAFF. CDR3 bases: TGCGCCAGCAGCTTGGCGGCTTACACTGAAGCTTTCTTT. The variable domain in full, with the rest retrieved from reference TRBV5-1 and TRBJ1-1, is KAGVTQTPRYLIKTRGQQVTLSCSPISGHRSVSWYQQTPGQGLQFLFEYFSETQRNKGNFPGRFSGRQFSNSRSEMNVSTLELGDSALYLCASSLAAYTEAFFGQGTRLTVV.

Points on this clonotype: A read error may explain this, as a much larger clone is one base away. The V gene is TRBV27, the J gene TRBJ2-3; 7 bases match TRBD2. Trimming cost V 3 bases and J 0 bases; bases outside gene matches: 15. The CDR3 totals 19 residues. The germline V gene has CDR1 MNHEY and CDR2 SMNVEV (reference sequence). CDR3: CASSFGAPSSGASTDTQYF. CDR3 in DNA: TGTGCCAGCAGTTTTGGGGCCCCCTCTAGCGGTGCTAGCACAGATACGCAGTATTTT.

CDR3 residues: CASSLGQNQPQHF. The CDR3 region has the DNA TGTGCCAGCAGCTTGGGACAGAATCAGCCCCAGCATTTT. This chain joins TRBV5-4 and TRBJ1-5; tentative D call: TRBD1 (5 bases). Per germline, CDR1 SGHNT and CDR2 YYREEE (reference sequence). Trimming pared 0 bases from V and 4 bases from J, leaving 5 bases between. The CDR3 runs to 13 residues.